A selection of T cell receptor beta chains follows, all from one sample in a study of early T cells in non-severe SARS-CoV-2 infection. TCRdb re-analysed the 5' RACE reads in MiXCR, keeping a single row per CDR3 protein. This repertoire shows some 100,000 distinct CDR3 sequences, roughly 14% found once; its top ten account for just under 0.6%. The sample taken for sequencing was whole blood. Receptors were obtained from an adult who was a healthcare worker with PCR-confirmed SARS-CoV-2 infection or an uninfected control (not recorded which). Each CDR3 is given with its conserved first and last residue. The D gene is left open where the match is weak. Where a row states a size, it is once, few, many or the class of an expanded clone; other rows omit it.

D gene | J gene | clone size | V gene | CDR3 protein | CDR3 DNA
. | TRBJ2-5 | few | TRBV12-3/TRBV12-4 | CASSLIEASETQYF | TGTGCCAGCAGTTTAATCGAGGCTTCGGAGACCCAGTACTTC
. | TRBJ1-5 | many | TRBV19 | CASSTSTQYQPQHF | TGTGCCAGTAGTACCTCAACACAATATCAGCCCCAGCATTTT
TRBD1 | TRBJ2-3 | . | TRBV7-6 | CASSLTIRGSSTDTQYF | TGTGCCAGCAGCTTAACAATCAGGGGGTCTTCCACAGATACGCAGTATTTT
. | TRBJ2-2 | few | TRBV3-1 | CASSQAGRNTGELFF | TGTGCCAGCAGCCAAGCAGGGCGGAACACCGGGGAGCTGTTTTTT
. | TRBJ1-2 | . | TRBV3-1 | CASMRADYGYTF | TGTGCCAGCATGAGGGCAGACTATGGCTACACCTTC
TRBD2 | TRBJ2-1 | many | TRBV6-2/TRBV6-3 | CASSLWYPGLGENYNEQFF | TGTGCCAGCAGTCTTTGGTATCCGGGACTAGGGGAGAACTACAATGAGCAGTTCTTC
. | TRBJ2-3 | many | TRBV20-1 | CSASLRRGDTQYF | TGCAGTGCTAGCCTACGAAGGGGAGATACGCAGTATTTT
. | TRBJ1-4 | few | TRBV11-2 | CASSFGGQEEKLFF | TGTGCCAGCAGCTTCGGGGGCCAAGAGGAAAAACTGTTTTTT
. | TRBJ1-5 | few | TRBV15 | CATSREYREGNQPQHF | TGTGCCACCAGCAGAGAGTACAGGGAGGGCAATCAGCCCCAGCATTTT
TRBD1 | TRBJ2-1 | . | TRBV9 | CASSSSGTGIDEQFF | TGTGCCAGCAGCTCCAGTGGGACAGGGATCGATGAGCAGTTCTTC
TRBD2 | TRBJ2-3 | few | TRBV5-4 | CASSLAVSGGGRDTQYF | TGTGCCAGCAGCTTGGCCGTTAGCGGGGGCGGAAGAGATACGCAGTATTTT
TRBD2 | TRBJ2-3 | . | TRBV20-1 | CSARASGGRGDTQYF | TGCAGTGCTAGAGCTAGCGGGGGGCGTGGAGATACGCAGTATTTT
. | TRBJ1-2 | many | TRBV20-1 | CSALDGDHGYTF | TGCAGTGCCCTGGACGGTGACCATGGCTACACCTTC
. | TRBJ2-2 | . | TRBV27 | CASRDFGELFF | TGTGCCAGCAGAGACTTTGGGGAGCTGTTTTTT